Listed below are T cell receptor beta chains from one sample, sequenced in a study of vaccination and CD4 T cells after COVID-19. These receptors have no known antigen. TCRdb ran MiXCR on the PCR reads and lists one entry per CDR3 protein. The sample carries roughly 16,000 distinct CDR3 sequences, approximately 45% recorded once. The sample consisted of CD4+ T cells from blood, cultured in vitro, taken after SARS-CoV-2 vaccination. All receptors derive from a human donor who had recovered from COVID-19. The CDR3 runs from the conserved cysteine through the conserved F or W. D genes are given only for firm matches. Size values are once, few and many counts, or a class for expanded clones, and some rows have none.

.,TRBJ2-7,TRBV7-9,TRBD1,CASSHPGQDFSYEQYF,TGTGCCAGCAGCCATCCGGGACAGGATTTCTCCTACGAGCAGTACTTC
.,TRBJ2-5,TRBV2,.,CASKPGMETQYF,TGTGCCAGCAAACCGGGAATGGAGACCCAGTACTTC
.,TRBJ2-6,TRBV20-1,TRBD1,CSARVAGGQGVAGANVLTF,TGCAGTGCTAGAGTGGCAGGAGGACAGGGGGTAGCTGGGGCCAACGTCCTGACTTTC
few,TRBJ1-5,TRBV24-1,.,CATQEEGDNQPQHF,TGTGCCACCCAGGAAGAGGGGGACAATCAGCCCCAGCATTTT
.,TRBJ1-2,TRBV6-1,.,CASSNTARDPRESYGYTF,TGTGCCAGCAGTAACACGGCAAGGGACCCCCGAGAGTCCTATGGCTACACCTTC
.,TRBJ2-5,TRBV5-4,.,CASSPPGVQETQYF,TGTGCCAGCAGCCCGCCCGGCGTACAAGAGACCCAGTACTTC
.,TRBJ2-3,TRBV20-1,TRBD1,CSAERGRADTQYF,TGCAGCGCTGAGAGGGGGCGAGCAGATACGCAGTATTTT
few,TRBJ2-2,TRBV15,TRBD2,CATSSLAGARTGELFF,TGTGCCACCAGCAGTCTAGCGGGAGCTCGGACCGGGGAGCTGTTTTTT
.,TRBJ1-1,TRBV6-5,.,CASSLGTTEAFF,TGTGCCAGCAGTTTAGGTACCACTGAAGCTTTCTTT
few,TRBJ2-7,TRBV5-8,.,CASSLDQTYEQYF,TGTGCCAGCAGCTTGGATCAGACCTACGAGCAGTACTTC
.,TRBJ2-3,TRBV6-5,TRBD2,CASSYATSGWDTQYF,TGTGCCAGCAGTTACGCGACTAGCGGGTGGGATACGCAGTATTTT
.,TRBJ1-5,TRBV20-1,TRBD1,CSAIVIGQGGNQPQHF,TGCAGTGCTATCGTAATTGGACAGGGCGGTAATCAGCCCCAGCATTTT
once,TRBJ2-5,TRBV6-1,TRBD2,CASSEAPSGVQETQYF,TGTGCCAGCAGTGAAGCGCCTAGCGGGGTACAAGAGACCCAGTACTTC
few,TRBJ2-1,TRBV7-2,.,CASSSRTVSSYNEQFF,TGTGCCAGCAGCTCCCGGACAGTGAGCTCCTACAATGAGCAGTTCTTC
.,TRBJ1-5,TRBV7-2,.,CARSMWDTYNQPQHF,TGTGCCAGGTCTATGTGGGACACATACAATCAGCCCCAGCATTTT
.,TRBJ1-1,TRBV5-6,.,CASSFFGEGNTEAFF,TGTGCCAGCAGCTTTTTTGGGGAGGGGAACACTGAAGCTTTCTTT
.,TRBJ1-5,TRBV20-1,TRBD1,CSAPTGRGNQPQHF,TGCAGTGCCCCGACAGGGAGAGGCAATCAGCCCCAGCATTTT
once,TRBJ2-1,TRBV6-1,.,CASSAAGGGSYNEQFF,TGTGCCAGCAGCGCGGCTGGGGGCGGGAGTTACAATGAGCAGTTCTTC
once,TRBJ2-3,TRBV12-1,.,CASSFASRARDTQYF,TGTGCCAGCAGCTTTGCGTCGCGGGCAAGAGATACGCAGTATTTT
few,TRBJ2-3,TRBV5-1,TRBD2,CASSPYLSGGSTDTQYF,TGCGCCAGCAGCCCCTACCTTAGCGGGGGGAGCACAGATACGCAGTATTTT
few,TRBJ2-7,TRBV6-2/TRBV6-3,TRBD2,CASSYGTSGYEQYF,TGTGCCAGCAGTTACGGGACTAGCGGCTACGAGCAGTACTTC
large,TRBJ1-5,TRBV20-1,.,CSAREWWGQPQHF,TGCAGTGCTAGAGAGTGGTGGGGTCAGCCCCAGCATTTT
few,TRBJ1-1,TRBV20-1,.,CSARSSQIQEAFF,TGCAGTGCTAGATCGTCCCAAATCCAAGAAGCTTTCTTT
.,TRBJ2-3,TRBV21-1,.,CASKRGTPDTQYF,TGTGCCAGCAAAAGGGGGACCCCAGATACGCAGTATTTT
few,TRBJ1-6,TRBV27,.,CATRRGWRLSPLHF,TGTGCCACCCGCCGTGGCTGGAGGCTTTCACCCCTCCACTTT
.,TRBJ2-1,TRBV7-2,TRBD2,CASSLEGTSSYNEQFF,TGTGCCAGCAGCTTGGAGGGGACTAGCTCCTACAATGAGCAGTTCTTC
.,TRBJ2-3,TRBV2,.,CASSEAPLSRGPDTQYF,TGTGCCAGCAGTGAAGCGCCTCTTTCGAGAGGCCCAGATACGCAGTATTTT
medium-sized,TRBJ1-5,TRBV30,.,CAWSVGVSGNQPQHF,TGTGCCTGGAGTGTGGGGGTTTCGGGCAATCAGCCCCAGCATTTT
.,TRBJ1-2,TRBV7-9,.,CASSFLGAYGYTF,TGTGCCAGCAGCTTCCTGGGCGCCTATGGCTACACCTTC
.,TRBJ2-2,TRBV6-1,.,CASSPMGTNTGELFF,TGTGCCAGCTCCCCTATGGGGACGAACACCGGGGAGCTGTTTTTT
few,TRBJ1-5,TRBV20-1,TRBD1,CSARWGQGAYQPQHF,TGCAGTGCTAGATGGGGACAGGGGGCTTACCAGCCCCAGCATTTT
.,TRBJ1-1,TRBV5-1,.,CASSQSLGRLNTEAFF,TGCGCCAGCAGCCAATCTTTGGGGCGATTGAACACTGAAGCTTTCTTT
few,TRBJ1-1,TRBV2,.,CASSEALVRGTAFF,TGTGCCAGCAGTGAAGCGCTTGTGAGGGGGACGGCTTTCTTT
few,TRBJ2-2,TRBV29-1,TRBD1,CSVYGTGVPGELFF,TGCAGCGTTTATGGGACAGGGGTCCCCGGGGAGCTGTTTTTT
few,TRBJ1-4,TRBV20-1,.,CSARRNDEKLFF,TGCAGTGCTAGACGGAATGATGAAAAACTGTTTTTT
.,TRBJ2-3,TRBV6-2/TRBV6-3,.,CASSYVQASTDTQYF,TGTGCCAGCAGTTATGTACAGGCTAGCACAGATACGCAGTATTTT
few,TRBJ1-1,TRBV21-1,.,CASSKEGGTVNTEAFF,TGTGCCAGCAGCAAAGAAGGGGGGACGGTGAACACTGAAGCTTTCTTT
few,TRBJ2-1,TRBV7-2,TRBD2,CASSHLRTSFGAHEQFF,TGTGCCAGCAGCCACCTAAGGACTAGTTTTGGGGCACATGAGCAGTTCTTC
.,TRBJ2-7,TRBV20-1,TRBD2,CSARGSAGGGYYEQYF,TGCAGTGCTAGAGGATCCGCGGGAGGGGGTTACTACGAGCAGTACTTC
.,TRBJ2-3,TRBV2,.,CASARDSTSTDTQYF,TGTGCCAGCGCCAGGGACTCTACTAGCACAGATACGCAGTATTTT
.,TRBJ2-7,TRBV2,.,CASTQDTYYEQYF,TGTGCCAGCACCCAGGACACATACTACGAGCAGTACTTC
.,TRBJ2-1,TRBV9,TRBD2,CASSEGLARDNEQFF,TGTGCCAGCAGCGAGGGACTAGCGCGAGACAATGAGCAGTTCTTC
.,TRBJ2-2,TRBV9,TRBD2,CASSVLGLAANTGELFF,TGTGCCAGCAGCGTACTCGGGCTAGCGGCTAACACCGGGGAGCTGTTTTTT